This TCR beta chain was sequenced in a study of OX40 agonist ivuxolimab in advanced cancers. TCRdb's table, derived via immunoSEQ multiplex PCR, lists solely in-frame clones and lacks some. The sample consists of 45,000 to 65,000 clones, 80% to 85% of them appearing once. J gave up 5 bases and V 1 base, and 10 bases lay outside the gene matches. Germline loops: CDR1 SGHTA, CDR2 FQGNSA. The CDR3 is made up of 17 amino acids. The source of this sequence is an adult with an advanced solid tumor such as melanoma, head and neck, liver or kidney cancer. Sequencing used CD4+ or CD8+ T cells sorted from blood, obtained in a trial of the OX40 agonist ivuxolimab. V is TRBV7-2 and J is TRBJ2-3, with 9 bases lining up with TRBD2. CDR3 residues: CASSLGFGGGAGDTQYF. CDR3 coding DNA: TGTGCCAGCAGCTTAGGATTCGGCGGGGGGGCTGGAGATACGCAGTATTTT.